The subject of this entry is one T cell receptor (beta chain). Antigen: not known. Germline CDR1 reads ENHRY; CDR2 reads SYGVKD. There are 14 residues in the CDR3. V was shortened by 2 bases and J by 5 bases, with 12 bases between the two germline ends. Naive-designated CD8 cells lacked CD45RO, were positively enriched for CCR7, and omitted terminally differentiated effector memory CD45RA+ cells. This record belongs to a study of shared clonotypes between healthy human individuals. General study results and limits: Naive CD4 clonotypes overlapped across a handful of donors at about 5%. The diversity represented, both genetic and in exposure history, was limited by few donors.

Clones were read by immunoSEQ multiplex PCR, and TCRdb kept only the in-frame ones, dropping some. This sample has around 2,000,000 clones, with about 93% found just once. This TCR came from a man aged 18 to 30 in good health. Some clones in this sample may be carry-over from other donors' samples. The rearrangement joins TRBV10-3 to TRBJ1-1; D unclear. Sequenced material: naive CD8+ T cells from PBMCs. As DNA, the CDR3 is TGTGCCATCAGTGAGCAAAGGGTAGAAACTGAAGCTTTCTTT. As protein: CAISEQRVETEAFF.